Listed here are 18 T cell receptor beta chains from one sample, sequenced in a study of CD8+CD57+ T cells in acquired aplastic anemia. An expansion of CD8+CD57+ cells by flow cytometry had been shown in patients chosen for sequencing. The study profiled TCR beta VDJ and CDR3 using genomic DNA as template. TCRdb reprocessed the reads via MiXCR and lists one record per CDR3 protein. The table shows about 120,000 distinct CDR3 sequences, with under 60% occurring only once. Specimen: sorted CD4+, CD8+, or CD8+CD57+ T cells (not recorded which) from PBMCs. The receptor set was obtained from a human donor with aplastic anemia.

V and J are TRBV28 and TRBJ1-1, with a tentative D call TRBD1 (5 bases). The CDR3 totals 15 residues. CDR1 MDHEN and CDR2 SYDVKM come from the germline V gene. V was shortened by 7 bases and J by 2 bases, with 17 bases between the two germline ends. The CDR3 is CASTPRDYPNTEAFF. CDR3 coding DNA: TGTGCCAGCACACCGAGGGACTACCCAAACACTGAAGCTTTCTTT.

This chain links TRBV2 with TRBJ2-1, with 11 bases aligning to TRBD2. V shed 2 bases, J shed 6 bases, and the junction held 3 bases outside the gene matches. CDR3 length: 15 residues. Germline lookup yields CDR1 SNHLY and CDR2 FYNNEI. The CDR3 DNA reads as TGTGCCAGCAGTGAACTGGGACTAGCGGCCAATGAGCAGTTCTTC. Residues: CASSELGLAANEQFF. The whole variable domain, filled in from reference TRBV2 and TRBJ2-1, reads EPEVTQTPSHQVTQMGQEVILRCVPISNHLYFYWYRQILGQKVEFLVSFYNNEISEKSEIFDDQFSVERPDGSNFTLKIRSTKLEDSAMYFCASSELGLAANEQFFGPGTRLTVL.

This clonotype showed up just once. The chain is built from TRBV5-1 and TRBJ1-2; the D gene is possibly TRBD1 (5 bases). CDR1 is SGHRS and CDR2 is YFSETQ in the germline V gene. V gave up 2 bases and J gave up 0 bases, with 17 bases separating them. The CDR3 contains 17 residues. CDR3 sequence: CASSLGRAPDSNYGYTF. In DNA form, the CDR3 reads TGCGCCAGCAGCTTAGGCAGGGCCCCAGATTCTAACTATGGCTACACCTTC. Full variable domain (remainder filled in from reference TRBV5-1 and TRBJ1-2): KAGVTQTPRYLIKTRGQQVTLSCSPISGHRSVSWYQQTPGQGLQFLFEYFSETQRNKGNFPGRFSGRQFSNSRSEMNVSTLELGDSALYLCASSLGRAPDSNYGYTFGSGTRLTVV.

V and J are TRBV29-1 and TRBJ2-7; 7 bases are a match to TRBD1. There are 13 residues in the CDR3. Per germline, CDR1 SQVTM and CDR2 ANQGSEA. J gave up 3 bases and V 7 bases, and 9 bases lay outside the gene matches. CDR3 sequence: CSACVTGDYEQYF. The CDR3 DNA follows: TGCAGCGCTTGTGTTACAGGGGACTACGAGCAGTACTTC.

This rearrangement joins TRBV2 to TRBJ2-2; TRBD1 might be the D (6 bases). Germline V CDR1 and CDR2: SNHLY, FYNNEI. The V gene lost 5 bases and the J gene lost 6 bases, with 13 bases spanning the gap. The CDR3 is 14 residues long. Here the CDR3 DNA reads TGTGCCAGCAGTCTCCTACAGGGATCCGGGGAGCTGTTTTTT. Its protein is CASSLLQGSGELFF.

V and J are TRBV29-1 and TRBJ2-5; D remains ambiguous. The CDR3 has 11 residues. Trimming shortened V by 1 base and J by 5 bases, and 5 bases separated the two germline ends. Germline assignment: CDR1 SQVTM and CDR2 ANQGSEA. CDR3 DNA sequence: TGCAGCGTTGAAGTTGGGGAGACCCAGTACTTC. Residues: CSVEVGETQYF. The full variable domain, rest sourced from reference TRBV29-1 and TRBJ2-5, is SAVISQKPSRDICQRGTSLTIQCQVDSQVTMMFWYRQQPGQSLTLIATANQGSEATYESGFVIDKFPISRPNLTFSTLTVSNMSPEDSSIYLCSVEVGETQYFGPGTRLLVL.

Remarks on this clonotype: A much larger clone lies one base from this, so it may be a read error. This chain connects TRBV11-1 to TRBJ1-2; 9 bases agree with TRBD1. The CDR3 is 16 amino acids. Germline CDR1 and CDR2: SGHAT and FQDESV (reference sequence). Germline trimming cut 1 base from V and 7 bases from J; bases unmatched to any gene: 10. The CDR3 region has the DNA TGTGCCAGCAGCTTAGAGGGTTCTGACAGGGGGTTTGGCTACACCTTC. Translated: CASSLEGSDRGFGYTF.

The CDR3 DNA reads TGTGCCAGCAGCCCGACAGATAACACTGAAGCTTTCTTT. Translated: CASSPTDNTEAFF. This chain connects TRBV5-6 to TRBJ1-1; perhaps TRBD1 as D (5 bases). Germline V gene sequence: CDR1 SGHDT, CDR2 YYEEEE. CDR3 length: 13 amino acids. V was clipped by 4 bases and J by 2 bases, with 9 bases between them.

In DNA, the CDR3 is TGTGCCAGCAGTAGCCGGGACACCCAAAAAGTGGCCAACGTCCTGACTTTC. Translating it yields CASSSRDTQKVANVLTF. This chain joins TRBV25-1 and TRBJ2-6; a possible D gene is TRBD1 (6 bases). The CDR3 is made up of 17 amino acids. The V end lost 5 bases, the J end lost 6 bases, and 20 bases lay between the germline ends. In germline, CDR1 is MGHDK, CDR2 SYGVNS.

The CDR3 sequence is CASSANLNTEAFF. The DNA for the CDR3 is TGTGCCAGCAGCGCGAATTTGAACACTGAAGCTTTCTTT. The J gene is TRBJ1-1, the V gene TRBV7-3, with D uncertain. V was clipped by 5 bases and J by 0 bases, with 7 bases between them. The germline gives CDR1 SGHTA, CDR2 FQGTGA. The CDR3 consists of 13 residues.

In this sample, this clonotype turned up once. CDR3 loop: CATSDQDYNQPQHF. The CDR3 bases are TGTGCCACCAGTGATCAGGATTACAATCAGCCCCAGCATTTT. This chain links TRBV24-1 with TRBJ1-5; D is undetermined. CDR3 length equals 14 residues. With 3 bases removed from V and 3 bases from J, the gap between germline ends came to 8 bases. CDR1 and CDR2 (germline): KGHDR, SFDVKD.

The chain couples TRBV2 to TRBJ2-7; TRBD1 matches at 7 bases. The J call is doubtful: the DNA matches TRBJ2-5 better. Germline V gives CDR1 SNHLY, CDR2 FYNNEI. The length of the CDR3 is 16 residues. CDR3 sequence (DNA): TGTGCCAGCAGTAAAGACAGGGTCCACACACATAAGACCCAGTACTTC. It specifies CASSKDRVHTHKTQYF.

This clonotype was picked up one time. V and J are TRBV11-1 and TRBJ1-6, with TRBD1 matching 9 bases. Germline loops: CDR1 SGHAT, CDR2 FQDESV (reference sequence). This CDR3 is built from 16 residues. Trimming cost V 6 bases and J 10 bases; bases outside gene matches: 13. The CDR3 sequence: CASRLQGAEGGSPLHF. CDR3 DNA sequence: TGTGCCAGCAGGCTACAGGGGGCGGAAGGGGGATCACCCCTCCACTTT.

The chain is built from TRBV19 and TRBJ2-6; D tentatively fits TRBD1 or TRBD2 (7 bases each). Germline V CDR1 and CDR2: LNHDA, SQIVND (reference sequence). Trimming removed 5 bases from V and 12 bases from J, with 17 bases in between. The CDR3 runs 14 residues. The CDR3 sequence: CASSGRGGVGVLTF. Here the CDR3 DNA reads TGTGCCAGTAGTGGCAGGGGGGGAGTCGGCGTCCTGACTTTC.

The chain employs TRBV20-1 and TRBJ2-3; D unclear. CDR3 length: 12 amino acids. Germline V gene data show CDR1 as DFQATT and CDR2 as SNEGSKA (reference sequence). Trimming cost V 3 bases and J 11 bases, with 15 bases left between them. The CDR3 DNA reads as TGCAGTGCTAGCGTCGAAAATCCGGTGCAGTATTTT. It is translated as CSASVENPVQYF.

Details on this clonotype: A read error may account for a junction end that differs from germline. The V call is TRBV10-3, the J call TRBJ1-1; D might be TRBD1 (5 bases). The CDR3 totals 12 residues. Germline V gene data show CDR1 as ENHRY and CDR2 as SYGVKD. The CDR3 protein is CATSGGNTEAFF. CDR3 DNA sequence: TGTGCCACCAGTGGGGGGAATACTGAAGCTTTCTTT.

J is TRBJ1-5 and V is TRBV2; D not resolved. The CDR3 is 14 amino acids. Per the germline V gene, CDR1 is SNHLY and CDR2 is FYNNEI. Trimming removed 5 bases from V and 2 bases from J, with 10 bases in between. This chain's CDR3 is CASSPDSGNQPQHF. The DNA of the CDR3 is TGTGCCAGCAGTCCGGACTCGGGCAATCAGCCCCAGCATTTT.

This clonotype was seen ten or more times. In DNA form, the CDR3 reads TGTGCCAGCAGTTTCGTACAAGCTGGGGCCAACGTCCTGACTTTC. Amino acids: CASSFVQAGANVLTF. The rearrangement links TRBV7-2 to TRBJ2-6; D gene unclear. This CDR3 is 15 amino acids long. Germline V gene lookup returns CDR1 SGHTA and CDR2 FQGNSA. V was shortened by 6 bases and J by 2 bases, with 11 bases between the two germline ends.